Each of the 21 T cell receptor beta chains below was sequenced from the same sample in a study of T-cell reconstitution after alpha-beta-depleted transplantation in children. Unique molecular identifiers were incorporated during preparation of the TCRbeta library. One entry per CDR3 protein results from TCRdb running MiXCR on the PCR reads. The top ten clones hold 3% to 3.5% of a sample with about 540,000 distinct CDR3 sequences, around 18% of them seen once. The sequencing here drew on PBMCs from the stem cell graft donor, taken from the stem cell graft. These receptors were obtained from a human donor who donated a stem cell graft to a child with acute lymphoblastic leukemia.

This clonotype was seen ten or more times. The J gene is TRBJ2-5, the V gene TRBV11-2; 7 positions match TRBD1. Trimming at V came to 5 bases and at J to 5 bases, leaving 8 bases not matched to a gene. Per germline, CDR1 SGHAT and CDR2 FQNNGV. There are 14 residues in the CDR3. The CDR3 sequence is CASSLQGGVETQYF. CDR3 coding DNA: TGTGCCAGCAGCCTTCAAGGGGGCGTTGAGACCCAGTACTTC.

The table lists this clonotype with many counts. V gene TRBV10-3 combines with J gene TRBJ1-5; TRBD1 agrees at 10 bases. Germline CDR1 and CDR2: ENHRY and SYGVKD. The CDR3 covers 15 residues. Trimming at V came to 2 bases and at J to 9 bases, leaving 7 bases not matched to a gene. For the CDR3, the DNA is TGTGCCATCAGTGAGGACAGGGGGCCTTCACGGCCCCAGCATTTT. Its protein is CAISEDRGPSRPQHF.

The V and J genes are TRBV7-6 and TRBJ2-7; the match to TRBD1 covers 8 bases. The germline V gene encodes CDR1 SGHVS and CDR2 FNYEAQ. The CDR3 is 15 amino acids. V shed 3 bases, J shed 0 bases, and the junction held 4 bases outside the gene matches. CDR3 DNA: TGTGCCAGCAGCTTCGCGCAGGGGGCCTCCTACGAGCAGTACTTC. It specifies CASSFAQGASYEQYF. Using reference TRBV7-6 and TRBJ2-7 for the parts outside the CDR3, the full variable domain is GAGVSQSPRYKVTKRGQDVALRCDPISGHVSLYWYRQALGQGPEFLTYFNYEAQQDKSGLPNDRFSAERPEGSISTLTIQRTEQRDSAMYRCASSFAQGASYEQYFGPGTRLTVT.

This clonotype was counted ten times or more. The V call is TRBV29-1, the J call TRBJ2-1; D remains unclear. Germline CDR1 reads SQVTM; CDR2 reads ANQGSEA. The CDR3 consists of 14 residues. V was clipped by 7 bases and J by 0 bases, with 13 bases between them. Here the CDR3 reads CSARRVSSYNEQFF. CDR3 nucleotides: TGCAGCGCGAGACGGGTTAGCTCCTACAATGAGCAGTTCTTC.

The CDR3 DNA is TGTGCCAGCAGTGAAGCGCAGCAGCTTACGGCCTACGAGCAGTACTTC. Its translation is CASSEAQQLTAYEQYF. The chain couples TRBV6-1 to TRBJ2-7; no clear D gene. The V end lost 0 bases, the J end lost 2 bases, and 14 bases lay between the germline ends. The CDR3 length is 16 residues. Germline V gives CDR1 MNHNS, CDR2 SASEGT.

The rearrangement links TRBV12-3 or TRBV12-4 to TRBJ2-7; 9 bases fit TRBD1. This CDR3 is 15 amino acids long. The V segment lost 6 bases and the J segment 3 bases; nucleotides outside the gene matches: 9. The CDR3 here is CASSTIGQGSYEQYF. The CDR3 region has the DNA TGTGCCAGCAGCACAATAGGACAGGGGAGCTACGAGCAGTACTTC.

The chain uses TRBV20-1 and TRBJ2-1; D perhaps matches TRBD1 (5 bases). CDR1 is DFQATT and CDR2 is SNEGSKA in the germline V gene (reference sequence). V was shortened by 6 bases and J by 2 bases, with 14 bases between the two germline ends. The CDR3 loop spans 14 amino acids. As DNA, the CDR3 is TGCAGTGCAAGGCAGGGCAGGGCCTACAATGAGCAGTTCTTC. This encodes CSARQGRAYNEQFF.

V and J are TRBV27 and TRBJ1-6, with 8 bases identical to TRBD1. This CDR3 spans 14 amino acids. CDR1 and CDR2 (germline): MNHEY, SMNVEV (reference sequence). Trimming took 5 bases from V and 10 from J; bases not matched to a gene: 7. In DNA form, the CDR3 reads TGTGCCAGCAGTCGCCCAGGGGGCAACTCACCCCTCCACTTT. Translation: CASSRPGGNSPLHF.

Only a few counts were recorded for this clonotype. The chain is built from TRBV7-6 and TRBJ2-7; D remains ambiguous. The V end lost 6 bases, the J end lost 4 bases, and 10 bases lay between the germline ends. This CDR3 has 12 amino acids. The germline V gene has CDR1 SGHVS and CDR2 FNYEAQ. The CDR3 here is CASRDLNYEQYF. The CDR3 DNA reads TGTGCCAGCAGGGATCTAAATTACGAGCAGTACTTC.

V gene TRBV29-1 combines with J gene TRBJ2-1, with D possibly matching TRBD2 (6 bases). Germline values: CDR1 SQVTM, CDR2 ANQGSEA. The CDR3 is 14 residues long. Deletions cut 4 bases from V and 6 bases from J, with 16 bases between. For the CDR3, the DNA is TGCAGCGTTGTCGCGGGGTTAACGGGCAATGAGCAGTTCTTC. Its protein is CSVVAGLTGNEQFF.

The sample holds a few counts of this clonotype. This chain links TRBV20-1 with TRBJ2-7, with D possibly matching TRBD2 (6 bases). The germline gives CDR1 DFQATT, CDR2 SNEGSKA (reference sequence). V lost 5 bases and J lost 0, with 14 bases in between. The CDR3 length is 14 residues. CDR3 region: CSASRDSYSYEQYF. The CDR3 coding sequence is TGCAGTGCTTCTAGGGACTCCTACTCCTACGAGCAGTACTTC.

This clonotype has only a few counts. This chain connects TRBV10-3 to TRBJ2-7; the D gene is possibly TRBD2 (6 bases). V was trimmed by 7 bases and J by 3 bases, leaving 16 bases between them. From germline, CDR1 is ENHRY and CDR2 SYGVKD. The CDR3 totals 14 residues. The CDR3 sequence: CAIMGGASLYEQYF. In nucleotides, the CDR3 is TGTGCCATCATGGGCGGGGCCTCTCTCTACGAGCAGTACTTC.

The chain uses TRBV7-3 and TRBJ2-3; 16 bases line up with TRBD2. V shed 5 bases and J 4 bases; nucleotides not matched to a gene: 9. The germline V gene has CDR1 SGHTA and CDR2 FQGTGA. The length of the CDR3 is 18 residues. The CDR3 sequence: CASSLGTSGRAQADTQYF. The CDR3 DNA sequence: TGTGCCAGCAGCCTGGGGACTAGCGGGAGGGCCCAAGCAGATACGCAGTATTTT.

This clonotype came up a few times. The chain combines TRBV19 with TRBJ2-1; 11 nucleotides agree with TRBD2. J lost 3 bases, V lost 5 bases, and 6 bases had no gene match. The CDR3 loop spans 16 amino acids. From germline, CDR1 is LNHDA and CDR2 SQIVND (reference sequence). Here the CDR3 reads CASSHTGTSGYNEQFF. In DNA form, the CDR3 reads TGTGCCAGTAGTCACACCGGGACTAGCGGCTACAATGAGCAGTTCTTC.

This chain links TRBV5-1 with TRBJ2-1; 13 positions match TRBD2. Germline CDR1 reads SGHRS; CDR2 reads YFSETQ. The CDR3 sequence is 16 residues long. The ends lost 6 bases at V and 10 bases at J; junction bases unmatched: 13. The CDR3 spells CASTIRTSGGLREQFF. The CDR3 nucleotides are TGCGCCAGCACCATCCGGACTAGCGGGGGCCTTAGGGAGCAGTTCTTC.

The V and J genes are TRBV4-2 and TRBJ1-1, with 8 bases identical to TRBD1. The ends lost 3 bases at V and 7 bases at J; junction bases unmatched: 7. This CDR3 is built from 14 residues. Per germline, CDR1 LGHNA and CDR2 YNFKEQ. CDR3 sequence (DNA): TGTGCCAGCAGCCAGACAGGGGTGAGATTTGAAGCTTTCTTT. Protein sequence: CASSQTGVRFEAFF.

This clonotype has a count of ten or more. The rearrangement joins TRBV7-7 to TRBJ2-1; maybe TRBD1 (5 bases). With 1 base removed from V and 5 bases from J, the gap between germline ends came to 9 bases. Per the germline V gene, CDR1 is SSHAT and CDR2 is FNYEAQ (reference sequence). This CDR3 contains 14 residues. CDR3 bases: TGTGCCAGCAGCTTAGGGGTGACAGACAATGAGCAGTTCTTC. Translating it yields CASSLGVTDNEQFF.

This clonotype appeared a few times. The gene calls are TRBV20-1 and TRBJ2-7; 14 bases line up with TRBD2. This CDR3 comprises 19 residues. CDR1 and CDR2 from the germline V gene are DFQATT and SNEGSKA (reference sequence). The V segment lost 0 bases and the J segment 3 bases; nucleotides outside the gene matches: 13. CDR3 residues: CSAREGWGPGLAGDYEQYF. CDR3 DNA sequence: TGCAGTGCTAGAGAAGGTTGGGGGCCGGGACTAGCGGGAGACTACGAGCAGTACTTC.

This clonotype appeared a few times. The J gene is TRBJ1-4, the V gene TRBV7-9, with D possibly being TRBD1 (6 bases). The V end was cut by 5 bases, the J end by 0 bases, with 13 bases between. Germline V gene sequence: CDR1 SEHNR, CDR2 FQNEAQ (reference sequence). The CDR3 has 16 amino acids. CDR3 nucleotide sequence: TGTGCCAGCAGCGAATTATGGACAGCAACTAATGAAAAACTGTTTTTT. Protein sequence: CASSELWTATNEKLFF.

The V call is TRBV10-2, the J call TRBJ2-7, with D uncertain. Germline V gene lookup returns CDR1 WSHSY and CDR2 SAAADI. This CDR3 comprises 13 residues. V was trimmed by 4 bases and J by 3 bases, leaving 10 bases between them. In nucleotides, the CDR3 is TGCGCCAGCAGTGCACCGCATCACTACGAGCAGTACTTC. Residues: CASSAPHHYEQYF.

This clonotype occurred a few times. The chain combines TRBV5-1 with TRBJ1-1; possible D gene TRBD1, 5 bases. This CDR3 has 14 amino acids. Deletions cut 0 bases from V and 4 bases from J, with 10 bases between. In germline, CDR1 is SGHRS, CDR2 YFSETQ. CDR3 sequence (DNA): TGCGCCAGCAGCTTGGGGTCGGGGGGCACTGAAGCTTTCTTT. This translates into CASSLGSGGTEAFF.